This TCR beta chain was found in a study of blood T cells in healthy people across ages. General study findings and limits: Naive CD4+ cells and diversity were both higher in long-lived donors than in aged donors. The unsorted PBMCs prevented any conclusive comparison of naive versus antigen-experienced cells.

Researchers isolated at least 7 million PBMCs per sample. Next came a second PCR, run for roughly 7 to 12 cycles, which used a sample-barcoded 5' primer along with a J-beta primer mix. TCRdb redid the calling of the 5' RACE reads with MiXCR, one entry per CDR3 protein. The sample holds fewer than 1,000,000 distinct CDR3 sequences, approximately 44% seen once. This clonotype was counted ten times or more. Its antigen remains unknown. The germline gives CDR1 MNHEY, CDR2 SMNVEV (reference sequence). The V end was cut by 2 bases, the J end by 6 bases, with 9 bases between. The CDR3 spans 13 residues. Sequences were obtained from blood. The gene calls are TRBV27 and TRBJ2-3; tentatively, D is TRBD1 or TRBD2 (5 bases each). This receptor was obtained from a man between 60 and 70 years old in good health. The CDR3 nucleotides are TGTGCCAGCAGTTTAATTGGGGACGATACGCAGTATTTT. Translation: CASSLIGDDTQYF.